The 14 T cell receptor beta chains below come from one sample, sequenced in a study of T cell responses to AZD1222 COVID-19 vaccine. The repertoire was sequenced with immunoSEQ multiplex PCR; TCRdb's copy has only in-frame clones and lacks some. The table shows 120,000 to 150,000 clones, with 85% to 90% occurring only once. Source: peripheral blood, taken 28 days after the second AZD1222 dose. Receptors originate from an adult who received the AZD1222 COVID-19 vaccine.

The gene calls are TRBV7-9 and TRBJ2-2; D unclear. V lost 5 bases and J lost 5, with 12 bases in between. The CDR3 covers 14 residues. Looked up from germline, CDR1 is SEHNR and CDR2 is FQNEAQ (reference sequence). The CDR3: CASSPWVATGELFF. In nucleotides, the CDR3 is TGTGCCAGCAGCCCCTGGGTCGCGACCGGGGAGCTGTTTTTT.

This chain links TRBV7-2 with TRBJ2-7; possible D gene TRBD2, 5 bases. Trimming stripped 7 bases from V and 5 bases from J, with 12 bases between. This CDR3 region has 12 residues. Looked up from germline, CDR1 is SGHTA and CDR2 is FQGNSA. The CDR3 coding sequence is TGTGCCAGCACCTTCCTCGGGGACGAGCAGTACTTC. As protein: CASTFLGDEQYF.

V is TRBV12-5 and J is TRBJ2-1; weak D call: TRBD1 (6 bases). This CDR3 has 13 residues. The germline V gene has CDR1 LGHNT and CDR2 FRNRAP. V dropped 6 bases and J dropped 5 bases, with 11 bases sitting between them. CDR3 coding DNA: TGTGCTAGTGGGGGGGCAGCGGACAATGAGCAGTTCTTC. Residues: CASGGAADNEQFF.

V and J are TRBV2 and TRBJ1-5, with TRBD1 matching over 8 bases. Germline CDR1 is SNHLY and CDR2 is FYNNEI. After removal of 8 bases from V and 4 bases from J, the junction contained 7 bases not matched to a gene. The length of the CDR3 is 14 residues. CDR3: CASVQGALNQPQHF. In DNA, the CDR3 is TGTGCCAGCGTCCAGGGGGCTTTGAATCAGCCCCAGCATTTT.

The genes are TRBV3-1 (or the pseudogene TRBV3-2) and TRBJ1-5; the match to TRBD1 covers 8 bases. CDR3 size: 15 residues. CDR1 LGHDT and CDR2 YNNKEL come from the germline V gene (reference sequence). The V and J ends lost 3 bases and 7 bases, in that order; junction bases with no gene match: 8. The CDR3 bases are TGTGCCAGCAGCCATGGACAGGGAGCACGACAGCCCCAGCATTTT. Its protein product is CASSHGQGARQPQHF.

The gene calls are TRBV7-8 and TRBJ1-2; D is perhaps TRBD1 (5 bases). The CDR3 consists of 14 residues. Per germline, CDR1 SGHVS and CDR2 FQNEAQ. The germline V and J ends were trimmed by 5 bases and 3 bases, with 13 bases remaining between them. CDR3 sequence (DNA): TGTGCCAGCAGCCCTGGGGGGTATTACTATGGCTACACCTTC. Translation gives CASSPGGYYYGYTF.

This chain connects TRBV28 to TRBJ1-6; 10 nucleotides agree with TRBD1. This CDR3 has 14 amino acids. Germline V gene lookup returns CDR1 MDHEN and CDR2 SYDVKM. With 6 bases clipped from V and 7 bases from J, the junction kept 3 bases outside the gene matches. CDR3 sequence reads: CASRGTGENSPLHF. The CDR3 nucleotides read TGTGCCAGCAGGGGGACAGGGGAGAATTCACCCCTCCACTTT.

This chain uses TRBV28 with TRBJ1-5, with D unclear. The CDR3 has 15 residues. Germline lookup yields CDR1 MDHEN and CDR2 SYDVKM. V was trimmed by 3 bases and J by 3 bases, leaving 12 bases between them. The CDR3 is CASSFRSSLNQPQHF. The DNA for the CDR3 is TGTGCCAGCAGTTTTAGAAGCAGCCTCAATCAGCCCCAGCATTTT. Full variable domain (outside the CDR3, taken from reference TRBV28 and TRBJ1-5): DVKVTQSSRYLVKRTGEKVFLECVQDMDHENMFWYRQDPGLGLRLIYFSYDVKMKEKGDIPEGYSVSREKKERFSLILESASTNQTSMYLCASSFRSSLNQPQHFGDGTRLSIL.

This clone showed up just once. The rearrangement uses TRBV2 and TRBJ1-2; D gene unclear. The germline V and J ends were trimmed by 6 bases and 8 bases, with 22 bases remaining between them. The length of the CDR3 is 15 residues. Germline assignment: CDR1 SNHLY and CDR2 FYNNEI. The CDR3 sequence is CASREILGQVEGYTF. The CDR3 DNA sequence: TGTGCCAGCAGAGAGATTCTCGGGCAGGTTGAGGGCTACACCTTC.

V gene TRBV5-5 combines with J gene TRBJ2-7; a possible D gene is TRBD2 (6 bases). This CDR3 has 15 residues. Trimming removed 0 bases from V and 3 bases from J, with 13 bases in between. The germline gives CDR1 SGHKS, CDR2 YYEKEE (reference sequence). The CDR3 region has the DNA TGTGCCAGCAGCTTGGGGATAGGAGGGAACTACGAGCAGTACTTC. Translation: CASSLGIGGNYEQYF.

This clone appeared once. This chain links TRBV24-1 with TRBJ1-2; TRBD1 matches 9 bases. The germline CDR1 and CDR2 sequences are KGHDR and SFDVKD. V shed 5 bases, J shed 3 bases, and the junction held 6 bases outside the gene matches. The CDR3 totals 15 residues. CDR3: CATSGSDRGYYGYTF. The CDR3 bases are TGTGCCACCAGTGGATCCGACAGGGGGTACTATGGCTACACCTTC.

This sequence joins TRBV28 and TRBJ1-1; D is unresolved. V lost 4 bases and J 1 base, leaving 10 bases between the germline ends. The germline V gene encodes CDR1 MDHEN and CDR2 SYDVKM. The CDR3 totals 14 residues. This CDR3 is CASSYGRRNTEAFF. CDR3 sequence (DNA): TGTGCCAGCAGTTACGGACGGCGGAACACTGAAGCTTTCTTT.

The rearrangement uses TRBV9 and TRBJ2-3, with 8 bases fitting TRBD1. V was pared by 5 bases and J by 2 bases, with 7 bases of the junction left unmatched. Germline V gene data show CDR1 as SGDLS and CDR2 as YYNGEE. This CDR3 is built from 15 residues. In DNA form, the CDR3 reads TGTGCCAGCAGTGAGACAGGGGCTCTCACAGATACGCAGTATTTT. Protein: CASSETGALTDTQYF.

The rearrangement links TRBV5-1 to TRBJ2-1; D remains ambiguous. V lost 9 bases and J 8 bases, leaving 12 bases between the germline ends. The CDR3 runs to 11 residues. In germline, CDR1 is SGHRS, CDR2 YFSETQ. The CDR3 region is CATNLGDEQFF. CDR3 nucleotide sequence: TGCGCCACCAATCTTGGGGATGAGCAGTTCTTC.